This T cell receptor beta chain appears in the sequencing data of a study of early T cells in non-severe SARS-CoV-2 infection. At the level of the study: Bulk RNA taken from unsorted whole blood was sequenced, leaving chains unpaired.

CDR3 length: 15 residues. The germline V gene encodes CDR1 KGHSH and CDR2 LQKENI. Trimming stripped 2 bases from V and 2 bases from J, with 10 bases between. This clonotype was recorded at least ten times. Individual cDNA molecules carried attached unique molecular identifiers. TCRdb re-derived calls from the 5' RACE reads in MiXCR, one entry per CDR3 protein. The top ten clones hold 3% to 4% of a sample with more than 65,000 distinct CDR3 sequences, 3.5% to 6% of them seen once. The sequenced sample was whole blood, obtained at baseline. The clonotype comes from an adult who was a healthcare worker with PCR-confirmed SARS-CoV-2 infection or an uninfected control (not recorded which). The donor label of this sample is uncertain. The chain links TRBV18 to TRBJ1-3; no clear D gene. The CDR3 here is CASSPSGVTGNTIYF. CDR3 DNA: TGTGCCAGCTCACCATCTGGGGTTACTGGAAACACCATATATTTT.